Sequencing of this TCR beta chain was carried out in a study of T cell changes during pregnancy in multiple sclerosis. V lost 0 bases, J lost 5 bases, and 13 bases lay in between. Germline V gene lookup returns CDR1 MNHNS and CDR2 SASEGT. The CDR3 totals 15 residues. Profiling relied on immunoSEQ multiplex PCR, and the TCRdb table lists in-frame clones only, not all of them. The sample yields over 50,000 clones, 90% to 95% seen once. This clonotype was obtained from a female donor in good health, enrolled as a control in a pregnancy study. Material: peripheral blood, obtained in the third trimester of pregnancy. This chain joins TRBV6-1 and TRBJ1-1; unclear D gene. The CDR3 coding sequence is TGTGCCAGCAGTGAAGCTGGTTACCGGAGGACTGAAGCTTTCTTT. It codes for CASSEAGYRRTEAFF.